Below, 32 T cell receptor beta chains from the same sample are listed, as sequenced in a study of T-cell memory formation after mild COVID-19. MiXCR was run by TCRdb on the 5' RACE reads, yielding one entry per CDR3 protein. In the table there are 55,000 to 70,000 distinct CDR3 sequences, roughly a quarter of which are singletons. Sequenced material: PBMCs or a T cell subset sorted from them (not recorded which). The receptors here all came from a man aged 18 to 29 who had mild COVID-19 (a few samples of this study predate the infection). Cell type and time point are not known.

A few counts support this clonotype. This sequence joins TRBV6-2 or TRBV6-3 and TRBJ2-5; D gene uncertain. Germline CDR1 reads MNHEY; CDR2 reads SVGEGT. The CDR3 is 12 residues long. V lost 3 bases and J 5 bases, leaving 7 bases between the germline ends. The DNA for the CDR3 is TGTGCCAGCAGTTATTCTGTGGAGACCCAGTACTTC. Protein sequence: CASSYSVETQYF.

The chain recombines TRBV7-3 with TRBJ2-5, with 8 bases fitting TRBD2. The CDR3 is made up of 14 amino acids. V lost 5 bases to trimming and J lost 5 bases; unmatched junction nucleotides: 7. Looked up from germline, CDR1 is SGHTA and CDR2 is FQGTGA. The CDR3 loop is CASSPGGPLETQYF. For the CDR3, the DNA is TGTGCCAGCAGCCCGGGGGGGCCCTTGGAGACCCAGTACTTC.

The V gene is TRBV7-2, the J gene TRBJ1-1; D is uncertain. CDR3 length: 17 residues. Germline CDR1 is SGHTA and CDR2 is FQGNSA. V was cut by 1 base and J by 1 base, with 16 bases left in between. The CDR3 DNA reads TGTGCCAGCAGCTTAGTTTTTTCGTGGCAGGCGAACACTGAAGCTTTCTTT. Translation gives CASSLVFSWQANTEAFF.

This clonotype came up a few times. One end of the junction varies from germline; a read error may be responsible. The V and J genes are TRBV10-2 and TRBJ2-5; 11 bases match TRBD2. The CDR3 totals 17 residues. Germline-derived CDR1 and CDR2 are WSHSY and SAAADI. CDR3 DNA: TGCGACAGCAGTGAGTTTGGGACTAGCGGAAACCAAGAGACCCAGTACTTC. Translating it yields CDSSEFGTSGNQETQYF.

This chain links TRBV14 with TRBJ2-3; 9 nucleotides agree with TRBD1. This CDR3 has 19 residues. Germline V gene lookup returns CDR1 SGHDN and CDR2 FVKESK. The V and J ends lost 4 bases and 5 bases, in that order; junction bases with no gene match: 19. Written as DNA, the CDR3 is TGTGCCAGCAGCCGACACCGGGACAGGGCGTTATTCTGGCAAGATACGCAGTATTTT. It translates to CASSRHRDRALFWQDTQYF.

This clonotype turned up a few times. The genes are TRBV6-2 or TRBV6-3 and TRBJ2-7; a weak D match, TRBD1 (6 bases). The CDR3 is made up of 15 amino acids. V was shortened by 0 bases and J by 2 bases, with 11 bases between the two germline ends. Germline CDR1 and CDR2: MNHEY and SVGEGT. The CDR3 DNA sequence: TGTGCCAGCAGTTACTCCCCGGCAGGGGCCTACGAGCAGTACGTC. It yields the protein CASSYSPAGAYEQYV.

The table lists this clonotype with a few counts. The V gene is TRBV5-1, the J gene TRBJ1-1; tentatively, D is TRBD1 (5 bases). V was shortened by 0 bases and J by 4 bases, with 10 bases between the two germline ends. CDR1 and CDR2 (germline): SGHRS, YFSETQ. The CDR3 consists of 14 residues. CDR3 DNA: TGCGCCAGCAGCTTGGCAGCGGGGCCCACTGAAGCTTTCTTT. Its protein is CASSLAAGPTEAFF.

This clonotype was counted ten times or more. The CDR3 spells CASSYRDGRWNEQFF. CDR3 bases: TGTGCCAGCAGTTACCGAGACGGGAGATGGAATGAGCAGTTCTTC. The chain couples TRBV6-2 or TRBV6-3 to TRBJ2-1; possible D gene TRBD2, 6 bases. There are 15 residues in the CDR3. V was pared by 2 bases and J by 7 bases, with 15 bases between. Germline V lookup: CDR1 MNHEY, CDR2 SVGEGT.

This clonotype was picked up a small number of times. The CDR3 DNA sequence: TGTGCCATCAGTGAGCCCCTAGCGGGGGTCACAGATACGCAGTATTTT. Encoded protein: CAISEPLAGVTDTQYF. This chain joins TRBV10-3 and TRBJ2-3, with TRBD2 identical over 10 bases. Germline CDR1 is ENHRY and CDR2 is SYGVKD. J was trimmed by 2 bases and V by 2 bases; bases with no gene match: 4. The length of the CDR3 is 16 residues.

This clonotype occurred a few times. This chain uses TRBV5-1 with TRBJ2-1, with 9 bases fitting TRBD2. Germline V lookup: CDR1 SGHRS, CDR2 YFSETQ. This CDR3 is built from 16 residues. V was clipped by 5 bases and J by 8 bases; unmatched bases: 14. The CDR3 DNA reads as TGCGCCAGCAGATTTGATCTTGGCGGGGGGGCAGATGAGCAGTTCTTC. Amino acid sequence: CASRFDLGGGADEQFF.

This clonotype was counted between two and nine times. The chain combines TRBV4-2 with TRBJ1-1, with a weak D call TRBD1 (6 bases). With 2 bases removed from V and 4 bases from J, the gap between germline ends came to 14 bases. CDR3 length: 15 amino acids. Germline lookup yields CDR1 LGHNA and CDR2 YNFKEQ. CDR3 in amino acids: CASSQNAGASTEAFF. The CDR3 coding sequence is TGTGCCAGCAGCCAAAATGCGGGGGCGAGCACTGAAGCTTTCTTT.

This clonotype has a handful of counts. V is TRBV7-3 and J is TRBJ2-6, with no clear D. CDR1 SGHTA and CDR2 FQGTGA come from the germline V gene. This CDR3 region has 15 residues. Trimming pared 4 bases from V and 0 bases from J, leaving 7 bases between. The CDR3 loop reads CASSSPSSGANVLTF. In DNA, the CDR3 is TGTGCCAGCAGCTCCCCCAGCTCTGGGGCCAACGTCCTGACTTTC.

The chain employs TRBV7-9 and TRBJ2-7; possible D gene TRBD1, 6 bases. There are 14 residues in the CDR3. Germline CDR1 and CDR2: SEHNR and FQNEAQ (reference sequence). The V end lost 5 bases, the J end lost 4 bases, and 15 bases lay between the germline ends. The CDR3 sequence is CASSAPGAPYEQYV. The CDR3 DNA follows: TGTGCCAGCAGCGCTCCAGGGGCCCCATACGAGCAGTACGTC.

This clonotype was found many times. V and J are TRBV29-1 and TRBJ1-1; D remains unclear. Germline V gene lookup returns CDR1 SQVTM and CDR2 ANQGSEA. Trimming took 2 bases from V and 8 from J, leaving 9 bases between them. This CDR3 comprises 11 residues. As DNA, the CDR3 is TGCAGCGTTGAAAAAGCACCCGAAGCTTTCTTT. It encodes CSVEKAPEAFF.

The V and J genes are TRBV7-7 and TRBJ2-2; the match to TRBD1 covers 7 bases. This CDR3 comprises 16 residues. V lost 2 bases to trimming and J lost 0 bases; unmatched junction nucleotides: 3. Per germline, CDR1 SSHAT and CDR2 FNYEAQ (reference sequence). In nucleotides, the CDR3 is TGTGCCAGCAGCTTAAGAACAGGGGCGAACACCGGGGAGCTGTTTTTT. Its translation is CASSLRTGANTGELFF.

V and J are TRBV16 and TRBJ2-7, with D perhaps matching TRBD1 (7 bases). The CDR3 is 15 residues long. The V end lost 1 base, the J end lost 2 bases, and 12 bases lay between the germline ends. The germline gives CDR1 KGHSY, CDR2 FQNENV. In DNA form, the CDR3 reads TGTGCCAGCAGCCAATTCAGGGGGGTGGCCTACGAGCAGTACGTC. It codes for CASSQFRGVAYEQYV.

In nucleotides, the CDR3 is TGTGCCAGCAGCTCCATAGGCGGGGGACGGCGTAATGAAAAACTGTTTTTT. Encoded protein: CASSSIGGGRRNEKLFF. The V gene is TRBV7-9, the J gene TRBJ1-4, with D possibly being TRBD1 (5 bases). This CDR3 contains 17 residues. V was cut by 4 bases and J by 4 bases, with 19 bases left in between. Germline V lookup: CDR1 SEHNR, CDR2 FQNEAQ (reference sequence). The full variable domain, rest sourced from reference TRBV7-9 and TRBJ1-4, is DTGVSQNPRHKITKRGQNVTFRCDPISEHNRLYWYRQTLGQGPEFLTYFQNEAQLEKSRLLSDRFSAERPKGSFSTLEIQRTEQGDSAMYLCASSSIGGGRRNEKLFFGSGTQLSVL.

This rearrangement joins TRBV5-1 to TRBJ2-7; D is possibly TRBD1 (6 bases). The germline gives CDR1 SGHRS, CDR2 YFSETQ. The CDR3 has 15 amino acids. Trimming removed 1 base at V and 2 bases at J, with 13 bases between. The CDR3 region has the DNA TGCGCCAGCAGCTTGTTTCAGGGGACCACCTACGAGCAGTACTTC. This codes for CASSLFQGTTYEQYF.

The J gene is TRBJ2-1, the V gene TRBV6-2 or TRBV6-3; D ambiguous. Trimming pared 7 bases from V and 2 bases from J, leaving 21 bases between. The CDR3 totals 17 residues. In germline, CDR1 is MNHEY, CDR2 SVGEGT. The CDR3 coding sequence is TGTGCCAGCACCGCCATTACATTGGCGCAGACCTACAATGAGCAGTTCTTC. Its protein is CASTAITLAQTYNEQFF.

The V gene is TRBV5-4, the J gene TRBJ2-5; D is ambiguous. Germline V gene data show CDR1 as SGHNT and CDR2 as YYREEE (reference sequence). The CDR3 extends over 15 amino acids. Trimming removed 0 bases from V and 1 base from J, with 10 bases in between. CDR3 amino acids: CASSLEGSPQETQYF. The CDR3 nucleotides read TGTGCCAGCAGCTTGGAGGGTTCACCCCAAGAGACCCAGTACTTC.

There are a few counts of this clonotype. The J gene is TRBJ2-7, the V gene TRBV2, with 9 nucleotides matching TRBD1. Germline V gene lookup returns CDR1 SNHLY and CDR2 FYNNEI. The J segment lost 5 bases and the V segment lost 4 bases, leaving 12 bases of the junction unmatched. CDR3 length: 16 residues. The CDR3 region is CASSVSDRGVYDEQYV. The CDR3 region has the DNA TGTGCCAGCAGTGTCTCGGACAGGGGTGTTTACGACGAGCAGTACGTC.

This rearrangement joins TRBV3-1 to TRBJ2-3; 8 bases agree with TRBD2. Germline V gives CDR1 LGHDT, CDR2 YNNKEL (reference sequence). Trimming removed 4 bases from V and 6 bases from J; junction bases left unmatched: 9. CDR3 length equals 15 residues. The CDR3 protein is CASSPRGALLDTQYF. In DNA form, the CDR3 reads TGTGCCAGCAGCCCGCGGGGGGCCCTTTTGGATACGCAGTATTTT.

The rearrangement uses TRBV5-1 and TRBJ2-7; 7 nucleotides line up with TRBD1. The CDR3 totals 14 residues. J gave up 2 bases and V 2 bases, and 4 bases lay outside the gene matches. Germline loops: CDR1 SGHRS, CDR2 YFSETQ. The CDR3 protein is CASSLGTAPYEQYF. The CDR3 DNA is TGCGCCAGCAGCTTAGGGACAGCTCCCTACGAGCAGTACTTC.

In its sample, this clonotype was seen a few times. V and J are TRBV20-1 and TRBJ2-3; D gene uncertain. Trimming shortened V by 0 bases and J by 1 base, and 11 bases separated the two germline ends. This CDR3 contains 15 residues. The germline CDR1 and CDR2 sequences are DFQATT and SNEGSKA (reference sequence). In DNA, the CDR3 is TGCAGTGCTAGAGATCCAGGCCGACGCACAGATACGCAGTATTTT. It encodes CSARDPGRRTDTQYF.

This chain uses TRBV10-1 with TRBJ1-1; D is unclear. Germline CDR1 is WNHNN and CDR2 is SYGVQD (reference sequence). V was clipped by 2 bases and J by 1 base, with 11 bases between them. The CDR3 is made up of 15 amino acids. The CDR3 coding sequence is TGCGCCAGCAGTGAGGCCGGGGAAGGGAACACTGAAGCTTTCTTT. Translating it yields CASSEAGEGNTEAFF.

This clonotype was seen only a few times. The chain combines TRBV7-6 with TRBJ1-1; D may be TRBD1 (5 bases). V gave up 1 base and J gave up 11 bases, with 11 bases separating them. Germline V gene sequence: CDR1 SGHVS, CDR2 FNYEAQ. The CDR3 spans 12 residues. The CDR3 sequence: CASSLGGFGAFF. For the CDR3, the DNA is TGTGCCAGCAGCTTAGGGGGGTTTGGCGCTTTCTTT.

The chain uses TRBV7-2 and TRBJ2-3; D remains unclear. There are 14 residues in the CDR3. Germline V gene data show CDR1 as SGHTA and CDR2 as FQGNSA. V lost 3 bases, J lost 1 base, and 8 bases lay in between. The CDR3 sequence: CASSFLPGTDTQYF. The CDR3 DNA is TGTGCCAGCAGCTTTCTCCCGGGCACAGATACGCAGTATTTT. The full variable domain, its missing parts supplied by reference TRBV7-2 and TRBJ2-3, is GAGVSQSPSNKVTEKGKDVELRCDPISGHTALYWYRQSLGQGLEFLIYFQGNSAPDKSGLPSDRFSAERTGGSVSTLTIQRTQQEDSAVYLCASSFLPGTDTQYFGPGTRLTVL.

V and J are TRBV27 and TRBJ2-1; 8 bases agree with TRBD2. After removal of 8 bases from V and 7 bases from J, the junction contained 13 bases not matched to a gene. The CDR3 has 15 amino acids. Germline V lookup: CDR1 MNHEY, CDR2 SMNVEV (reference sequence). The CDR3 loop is CASSALAGGGNEQFF. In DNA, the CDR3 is TGTGCCAGCTCGGCCCTGGCGGGGGGTGGTAATGAGCAGTTCTTC.

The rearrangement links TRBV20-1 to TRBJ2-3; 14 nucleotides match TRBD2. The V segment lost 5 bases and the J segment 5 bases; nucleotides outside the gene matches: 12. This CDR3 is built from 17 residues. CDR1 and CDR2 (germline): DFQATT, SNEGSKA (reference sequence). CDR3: CSADGLAGGSGRDTQYF. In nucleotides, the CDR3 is TGCAGTGCTGACGGACTAGCGGGGGGTAGCGGGAGAGATACGCAGTATTTT.

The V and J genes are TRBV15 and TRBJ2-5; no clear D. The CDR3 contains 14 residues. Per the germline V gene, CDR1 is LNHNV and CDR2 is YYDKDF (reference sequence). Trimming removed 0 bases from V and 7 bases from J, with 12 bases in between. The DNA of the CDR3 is TGTGCCACCAGCAGAGACGAAGAGTCGGGGACCCAGTACTTC. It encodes CATSRDEESGTQYF.

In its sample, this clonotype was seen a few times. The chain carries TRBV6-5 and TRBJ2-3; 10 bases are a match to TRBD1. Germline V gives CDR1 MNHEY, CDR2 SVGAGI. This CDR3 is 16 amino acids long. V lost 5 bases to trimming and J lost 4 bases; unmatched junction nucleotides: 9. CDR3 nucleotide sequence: TGTGCCAGCAGTAAACAGCCGGGACAGGGGTCAGATACGCAGTATTTT. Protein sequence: CASSKQPGQGSDTQYF.

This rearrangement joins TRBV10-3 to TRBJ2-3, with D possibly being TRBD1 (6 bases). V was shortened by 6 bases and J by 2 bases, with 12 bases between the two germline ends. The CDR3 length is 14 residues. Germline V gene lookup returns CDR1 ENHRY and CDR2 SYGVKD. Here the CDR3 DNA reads TGTGCCATCAGAAACAGGGAACCCACAGATACGCAGTATTTT. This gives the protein CAIRNREPTDTQYF.